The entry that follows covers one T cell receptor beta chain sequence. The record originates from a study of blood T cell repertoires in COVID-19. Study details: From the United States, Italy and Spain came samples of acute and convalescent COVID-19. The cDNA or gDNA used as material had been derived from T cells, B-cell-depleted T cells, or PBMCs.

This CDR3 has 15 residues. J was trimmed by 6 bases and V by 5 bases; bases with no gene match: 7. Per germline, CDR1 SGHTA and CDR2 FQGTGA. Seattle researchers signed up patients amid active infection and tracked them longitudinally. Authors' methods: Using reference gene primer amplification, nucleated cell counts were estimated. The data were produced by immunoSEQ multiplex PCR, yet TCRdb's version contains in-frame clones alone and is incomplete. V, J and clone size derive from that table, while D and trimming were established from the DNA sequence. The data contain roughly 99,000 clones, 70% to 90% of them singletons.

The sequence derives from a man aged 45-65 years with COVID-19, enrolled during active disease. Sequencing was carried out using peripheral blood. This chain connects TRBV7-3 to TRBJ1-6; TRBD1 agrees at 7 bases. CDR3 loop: CASSLDRAGNSPLHF. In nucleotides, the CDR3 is TGTGCCAGCAGCCTAGACAGGGCGGGTAATTCACCCCTCCACTTT.